These 21 T cell receptor beta chains share one sample of origin, sequenced in a study of long-term antiretroviral therapy in people with HIV. The immunoSEQ assay was v3.0, run at survey level. TCRdb's copy holds only in-frame clones and misses some; the assay was immunoSEQ multiplex PCR. The repertoire holds approximately 15,000 clones, about 86% seen once, with roughly 8.4% in the top ten. The sequencing used unsorted PBMCs, collected 0.1 years after starting antiretroviral therapy. These receptors were collected from a man younger than 30 with HIV.

V usage is TRBV7-6 and J usage is TRBJ2-1, with 8 bases fitting TRBD2. Per germline, CDR1 SGHVS and CDR2 FNYEAQ. The V gene end was trimmed by 2 bases and the J gene end by 2 bases; junction bases not matched to a gene: 5. CDR3 length equals 16 residues. Written as DNA, the CDR3 is TGTGCCAGCAGCTTATCCTACGGGGGGGCCTACAATGAGCAGTTCTTC. Translating it yields CASSLSYGGAYNEQFF.

The chain uses TRBV7-9 and TRBJ1-2; possible D gene TRBD1, 6 bases. The CDR3 spans 13 residues. Per germline, CDR1 SEHNR and CDR2 FQNEAQ (reference sequence). Deletions cut 5 bases from V and 2 bases from J, with 9 bases between. This CDR3 is CASSRGQNYGYTF. DNA for the CDR3: TGTGCCAGCAGCCGAGGACAGAACTATGGCTACACCTTC.

J is TRBJ2-1 and V is TRBV6-1, with D unclear. Germline loops: CDR1 MNHNS, CDR2 SASEGT. V lost 5 bases to trimming and J lost 10 bases, with 9 bases between them. There are 11 residues in the CDR3. For the CDR3, the DNA is TGTGCCAGCAGTCCCCCCCCCGAGCAGTTCTTC. Translation gives CASSPPPEQFF.

This chain connects TRBV7-9 to TRBJ2-2, with 11 bases aligning to TRBD2. Germline assignment: CDR1 SEHNR and CDR2 FQNEAQ (reference sequence). The CDR3 is made up of 14 amino acids. J lost 5 bases, V lost 8 bases, and 4 bases had no gene match. This CDR3 reads CASRLAGLTGELFF. The CDR3 coding sequence is TGTGCCAGCCGACTAGCGGGATTGACCGGGGAGCTGTTTTTT.

The rearrangement uses TRBV14 and TRBJ2-5; TRBD1 matches 7 bases. The length of the CDR3 is 15 residues. J gave up 3 bases and V 1 base, and 5 bases lay outside the gene matches. Germline V CDR1 and CDR2: SGHDN, FVKESK. The CDR3 spells CASSQVGDSKETQYF. In DNA, the CDR3 is TGTGCCAGCAGCCAAGTAGGGGACAGCAAAGAGACCCAGTACTTC.

As for this clone: The same CDR3 arises from other DNA sequences in this sample as well. V usage is TRBV2 and J usage is TRBJ2-5; D may be TRBD2 (6 bases). The CDR3 runs 15 residues. Per the germline V gene, CDR1 is SNHLY and CDR2 is FYNNEI. V was shortened by 1 base and J by 5 bases, with 14 bases between the two germline ends. CDR3 DNA sequence: TGTGCCAGCAGTGAAGGAGGAGGGGCGGGGGAGACCCAGTACTTC. Translating it yields CASSEGGGAGETQYF.

V usage is TRBV19 and J usage is TRBJ2-6; 13 positions agree with TRBD2. Germline lookup yields CDR1 LNHDA and CDR2 SQIVND (reference sequence). The V and J ends lost 7 bases and 7 bases, in that order; junction bases with no gene match: 16. CDR3 size: 19 residues. The CDR3 DNA reads as TGTGCCAGTACCCGGGCCGGGACTAGCGGGATCCTGTACGCCAACGTCCTGACTTTC. This sequence encodes CASTRAGTSGILYANVLTF.

This sequence joins TRBV19 and TRBJ1-1; the D gene is possibly TRBD1 (5 bases). This CDR3 comprises 15 residues. Germline V gene sequence: CDR1 LNHDA, CDR2 SQIVND (reference sequence). V was clipped by 6 bases and J by 0 bases, with 14 bases between them. CDR3 nucleotides: TGTGCCAGTAGGGGTAAGGAGGGGCTGAACACTGAAGCTTTCTTT. Its translation: CASRGKEGLNTEAFF.

The chain has TRBV9 and TRBJ2-2, with D possibly matching TRBD2 (5 bases). V was trimmed by 1 base and J by 2 bases, leaving 9 bases between them. The CDR3 length is 15 residues. Per the germline V gene, CDR1 is SGDLS and CDR2 is YYNGEE. The CDR3 sequence: CASSVMDFNTGELFF. In nucleotides, the CDR3 is TGTGCCAGCAGCGTAATGGACTTCAACACCGGGGAGCTGTTTTTT.

By sample share, this clone is medium-sized. In DNA, the CDR3 is TGTGCCAGTAGCCCCCACCGGGACAGCCTGAACACTGAAGCTTTCTTT. Its translation: CASSPHRDSLNTEAFF. V usage is TRBV19 and J usage is TRBJ1-1, with 7 bases aligning to TRBD1. V gave up 6 bases and J gave up 0 bases; unmatched junction bases: 10. This CDR3 spans 16 amino acids. CDR1 is LNHDA and CDR2 is SQIVND in the germline V gene (reference sequence).

The CDR3: CASSIWPKNTGELFF. The CDR3 bases are TGTGCCAGTAGTATATGGCCTAAGAACACCGGGGAGCTGTTTTTT. The chain joins TRBV19 to TRBJ2-2; D uncertain. The CDR3 extends over 15 amino acids. The V gene lost 2 bases and the J gene lost 1 base, with 8 bases spanning the gap. The V gene's germline CDR1 is LNHDA and CDR2 SQIVND (reference sequence). Combining the CDR3 with reference TRBV19 and TRBJ2-2 gives the whole variable domain DGGITQSPKYLFRKEGQNVTLSCEQNLNHDAMYWYRQDPGQGLRLIYYSQIVNDFQKGDIAEGYSVSREKKESFPLTVTSAQKNPTAFYLCASSIWPKNTGELFFGEGSRLTVL.

This clone was detected only a few times. The gene calls are TRBV6-1 and TRBJ1-2, with 8 positions matching TRBD1. Germline CDR1 reads MNHNS; CDR2 reads SASEGT. V lost 4 bases to trimming and J lost 7 bases; unmatched junction nucleotides: 8. The CDR3 covers 14 residues. The CDR3 spells CASSGPGQGSGYTF. The CDR3, as DNA: TGTGCCAGCAGTGGCCCTGGACAGGGTAGTGGCTACACCTTC.

This clone was counted a single time. The genes are TRBV20-1 and TRBJ1-2; D not certain. The germline CDR1 and CDR2 sequences are DFQATT and SNEGSKA (reference sequence). The CDR3 runs to 10 residues. Trimming pared 5 bases from V and 5 bases from J, leaving 6 bases between. CDR3 sequence: CSAPPYGYTF. The CDR3 bases are TGCAGTGCTCCCCCATATGGCTACACCTTC.

The chain is built from TRBV13 and TRBJ1-4; 11 bases map to TRBD1. Germline CDR1 and CDR2: PRHDT and FYEKMQ (reference sequence). V gave up 3 bases and J gave up 10 bases; unmatched junction bases: 1. CDR3 length: 13 residues. This chain's CDR3 is CASSFGTGGKLFF. In nucleotides, the CDR3 is TGTGCCAGCAGCTTTGGGACAGGGGGAAAACTGTTTTTT.

The chain joins TRBV27 to TRBJ2-7; D perhaps matches TRBD2 (6 bases). The CDR3 is made up of 14 amino acids. In germline, CDR1 is MNHEY, CDR2 SMNVEV (reference sequence). The germline V and J ends were trimmed by 5 bases and 7 bases, with 18 bases remaining between them. The CDR3 DNA reads TGTGCCAGCAGTCCCCGGGGCCTCGCGGGGGAGCAGTACTTC. This encodes CASSPRGLAGEQYF.

The chain recombines TRBV4-3 with TRBJ2-7; D may be TRBD2 (6 bases). V lost 3 bases, J lost 0 bases, and 9 bases lay in between. Germline V gives CDR1 LGHNA, CDR2 YSLEER. The CDR3 covers 14 residues. CDR3 protein: CASSQGTDSYEQYF. The CDR3 region has the DNA TGCGCCAGCAGCCAGGGGACTGACTCCTACGAGCAGTACTTC.

In DNA, the CDR3 is TGTGCCAGCAGCTTAACGGTCAGGGACACCTATAATTCACCCCTCCACTTT. Encoded protein: CASSLTVRDTYNSPLHF. The chain combines TRBV7-6 with TRBJ1-6, with D perhaps matching TRBD1 (6 bases). V lost 2 bases, J lost 2 bases, and 13 bases lay in between. From germline, CDR1 is SGHVS and CDR2 FNYEAQ. The CDR3 sequence is 17 residues long.

V usage is TRBV7-8 and J usage is TRBJ2-7; D not resolved. This CDR3 has 12 residues. The germline V gene has CDR1 SGHVS and CDR2 FQNEAQ. Between the trimmed V and J ends, which lost 5 bases and 0 bases, there was a span of 5 bases. The CDR3 DNA sequence: TGTGCCAGCAGCGTGGTCTCCTACGAGCAGTACTTC. It specifies CASSVVSYEQYF.

The V gene is TRBV9, the J gene TRBJ1-3; no definite D call. The CDR3 extends over 15 amino acids. Trimming took off 0 bases at V and 0 bases at J, with 7 bases between the two ends. CDR1 and CDR2 (germline): SGDLS, YYNGEE. CDR3: CASSVVRGSGNTIYF. CDR3 nucleotides: TGTGCCAGCAGCGTAGTCCGAGGCTCTGGAAACACCATATATTTT.

This chain connects TRBV5-1 to TRBJ2-1; 13 nucleotides match TRBD2. The junction had 26 bases not matched to a gene; V was cut back by 7 bases and J by 10 bases. CDR1 and CDR2 from the germline V gene are SGHRS and YFSETQ. This CDR3 has 20 amino acids. DNA of the CDR3: TGCGCCAGCGACAGATTAGCCGGGACTAGCGGGGAAGGTGTGTGTTCCGAGCAGTTCTTC. Translation gives CASDRLAGTSGEGVCSEQFF.

The chain employs TRBV19 and TRBJ1-2; D call uncertain. Looked up from germline, CDR1 is LNHDA and CDR2 is SQIVND (reference sequence). The CDR3 runs 15 residues. The V end lost 3 bases, the J end lost 2 bases, and 13 bases lay between the germline ends. Written as DNA, the CDR3 is TGTGCCAGTAGTATGTATGCGGGGATCAACTATGGCTACACCTTC. Amino acids: CASSMYAGINYGYTF.